This T cell receptor beta chain was sequenced for a study of blood T cell repertoires in COVID-19 (dated by TCRdb to the early 2020s). For the study in its entirety: Samples covering the acute and convalescent phases of COVID-19 were provided by collaborators in the United States, Italy and Spain. The dataset comprised deeply sampled blood TCRbeta repertoires from subjects exposed to, actively infected with, or recovered from COVID-19. The samples were drawn from the first 160 participants of the ongoing ImmuneRACE study and from more than 1,000 subjects provided by 6 global collaborators. Where available, HLA class I and class II types were taken from metadata supplied by the sample provider and were not determined by assay-based typing. The repertoires were made available in a free public database intended to serve as a resource for research on the immune response to SARS-CoV-2. The material from the prospective study consisted of cDNA or gDNA derived from T cells, B-cell-depleted T cells, or PBMCs. Nearly every sample came with metadata listing a de-identified subject ID, COVID-19 status, age in years and sex. Results the study describes overall, beyond this receptor: The amount of clinical and demographic metadata varied by source and participant and was provided uncurated.

The CDR1 and CDR2 encoded by the germline V gene are SGHNT and YENEEA. Trimming costs V 2 bases and J 1 base, and their ends lie 5 bases apart. The CDR3 starts with the cysteine, ends with the phenylalanine, and has 13 residues. Just the 39-base CDR3 DNA is kept, in frame starting at base 1. As concerns this clone: The antigen this receptor binds is unknown. One base away there is no much larger clone; base qualities are not given.

The immunoSEQ Assay, a bias-controlled multiplex PCR, was used to amplify TCRbeta CDR3 regions from genomic DNA. The paper's data handling went like this. Nucleated cell counts per sample were estimated from amplification of reference gene primers within the assay. To quantify the absolute abundance of each unique TCRbeta CDR3 rearrangement, sequence reads were collapsed and filtered. For each sample, productive Simpson clonality was calculated as the square root of Simpson's diversity index over productive rearrangements. The source is immuneACCESS, and TCRdb retained only in-frame sequences with V and J called. Part of the clones is not carried over; for the studies checked, unresolved V genes explain less than half of this, and the remainder is unexplained. That table furnishes V, J and clone size, whereas the DNA furnished D and trimming. The sample table records under 200,000 clones; around 80% of these occur just once. The top ten hold over 9.5% of the sample.

Participants in the prospective study were aged roughly 18 to 100 years, lived in under 30 United States geographic areas, and enrolled through a virtual design. In the prospective study, participants were assigned to cohorts based on the clinical history participants reported in a screening survey and a study questionnaire. Recovered participants in ImmuneRACE Cohort 3 were defined by two consecutive negative NP/OP PCR tests, clearance by a healthcare professional, or resolution of symptoms. In the prospective study, whole blood, serum and a nasopharyngeal or oropharyngeal swab were collected from each participant by mobile phlebotomists. Participants in the prospective study had the option to provide additional blood draws and questionnaires over a roughly two-month period. Blood samples from the prospective study were shipped frozen or at room temperature prior to DNA extraction.

The rearranged segments are TRBV11-3 and TRBJ1-1, and the D gene may be TRBD1, 5 bases matching. The sequenced sample consisted of PBMCs or T cells enriched from blood (not recorded which). This clonotype was obtained from a man aged 50 to 59 who had recovered from COVID-19. The nucleotide sequence reads TGTGCCAGCAGCTTACAGGGGAACACTGAAGCTTTCTTT. Its product reads: CASSLQGNTEAFF. This CDR3, with the reference TRBV11-3 and TRBJ1-1 proteins standing in past its ends, gives the full variable domain EAGVVQSPRYKIIEKKQPVAFWCNPISGHNTLYWYLQNLGQGPELLIRYENEEAVDDSQLPKDRFSAERLKGVDSTLKIQPAELGDSAVYLCASSLQGNTEAFFGQGTRLTVV.